This T cell receptor beta chain was documented in a study of immune evolution from preneoplasia to lung adenocarcinoma. Study summary: HLA loss of heterozygosity: around 6.5% AIS, around 16% MIA, 30% to 35% ADC, none AAH. The study, taken as a whole, reports: Normal lung had highest clonality; later lesions appeared denser, more diverse.

The repertoire was sequenced with immunoSEQ multiplex PCR; TCRdb's copy has only in-frame clones and lacks some. This table holds 7,500 to 10,000 clones, about four fifths found once. The CDR3 runs 15 residues. Trimming removed 1 base at V and 8 bases at J, with 18 bases between. Germline V gives CDR1 SGHTA, CDR2 FQGNSA. Resections took place in Japan or China from about 2013 to 2017. Premalignant or tumor cells were enriched by macro-dissection after pathologic assessment. Points on this clone: The antigen is undetermined.

The sequence was obtained from an older person with lung adenocarcinoma. The sample was FFPE lung adenocarcinoma in situ tissue. This sequence joins TRBV7-2 and TRBJ2-7; TRBD1 or TRBD2 may be the D gene (5 bases each). The CDR3 coding sequence is TGTGCCAGCAGCTTAGAAGCAGGGACGGTTAGCAAGCAGTACTTC. Residues: CASSLEAGTVSKQYF.